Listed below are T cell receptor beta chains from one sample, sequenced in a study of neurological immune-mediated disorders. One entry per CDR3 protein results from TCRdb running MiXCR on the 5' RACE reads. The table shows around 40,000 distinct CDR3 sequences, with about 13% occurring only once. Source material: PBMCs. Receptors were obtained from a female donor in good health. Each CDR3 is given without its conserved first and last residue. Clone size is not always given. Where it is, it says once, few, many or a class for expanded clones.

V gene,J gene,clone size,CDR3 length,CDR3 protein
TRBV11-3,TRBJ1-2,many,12,ASSLEKSGSLNT
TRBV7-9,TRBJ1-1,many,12,ASSPRRDETEAF
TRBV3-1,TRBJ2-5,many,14,ASSRRTTGGQETQY
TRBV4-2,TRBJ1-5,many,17,ASSQDVGVTGSGNQPQH
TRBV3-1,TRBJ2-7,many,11,ASSHSFLYEQY
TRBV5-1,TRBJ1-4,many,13,ASSLLPGRYEKLF
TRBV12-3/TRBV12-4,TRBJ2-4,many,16,ASSPPTREILAKNIQY
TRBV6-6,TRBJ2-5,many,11,ASSSWGEETQY
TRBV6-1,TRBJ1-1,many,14,ASSPGVGQLGTEAF
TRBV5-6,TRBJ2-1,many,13,ASSSSASGMYEQF
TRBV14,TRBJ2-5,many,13,ASSPRLAGQETQY
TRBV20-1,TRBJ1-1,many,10,SARGTSGEAF
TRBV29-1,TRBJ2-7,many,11,SVDDRPTYEQY
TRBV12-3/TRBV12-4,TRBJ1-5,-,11,ASSLGHNQPQH
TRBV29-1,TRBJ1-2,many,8,SVQHYGYT
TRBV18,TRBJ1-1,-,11,ASSRGDGAEAF
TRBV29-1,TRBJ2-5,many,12,SVEWIGVRETQY
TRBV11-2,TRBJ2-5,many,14,ASSLGASGTQETQY
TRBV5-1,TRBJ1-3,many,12,ASSFQGAGNTIY
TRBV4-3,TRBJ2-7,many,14,ASSQDLGGSSGEQY
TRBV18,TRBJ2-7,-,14,ASSARTSGFSYEQY
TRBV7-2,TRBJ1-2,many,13,ASSRGQGADYGYT
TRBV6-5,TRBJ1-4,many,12,ASTRLDRDEKLF
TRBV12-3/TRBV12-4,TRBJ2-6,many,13,ASSPTNSGANVLT
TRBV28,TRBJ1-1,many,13,ASSNGGGLNTEAF
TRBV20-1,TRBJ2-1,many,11,SANHLGHNEQF
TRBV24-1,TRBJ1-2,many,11,ATSDPRGYGYT
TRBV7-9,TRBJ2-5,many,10,ASSYYQETQY
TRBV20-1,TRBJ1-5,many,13,SAGTGGVYLQPQH